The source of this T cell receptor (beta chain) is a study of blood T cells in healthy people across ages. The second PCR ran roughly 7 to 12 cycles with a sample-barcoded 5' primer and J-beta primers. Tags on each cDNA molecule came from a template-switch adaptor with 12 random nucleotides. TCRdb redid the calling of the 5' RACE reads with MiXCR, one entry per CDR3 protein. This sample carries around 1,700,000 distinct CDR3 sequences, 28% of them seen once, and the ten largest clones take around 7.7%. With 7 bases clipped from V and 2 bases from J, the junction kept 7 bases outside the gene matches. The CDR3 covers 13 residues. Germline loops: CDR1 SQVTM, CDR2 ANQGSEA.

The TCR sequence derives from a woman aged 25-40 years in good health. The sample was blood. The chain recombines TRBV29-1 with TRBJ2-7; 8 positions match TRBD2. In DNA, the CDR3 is TGCAGCGCCTGTGGTAGCGGGACCTACGAGCAGTACTTC. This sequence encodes CSACGSGTYEQYF.